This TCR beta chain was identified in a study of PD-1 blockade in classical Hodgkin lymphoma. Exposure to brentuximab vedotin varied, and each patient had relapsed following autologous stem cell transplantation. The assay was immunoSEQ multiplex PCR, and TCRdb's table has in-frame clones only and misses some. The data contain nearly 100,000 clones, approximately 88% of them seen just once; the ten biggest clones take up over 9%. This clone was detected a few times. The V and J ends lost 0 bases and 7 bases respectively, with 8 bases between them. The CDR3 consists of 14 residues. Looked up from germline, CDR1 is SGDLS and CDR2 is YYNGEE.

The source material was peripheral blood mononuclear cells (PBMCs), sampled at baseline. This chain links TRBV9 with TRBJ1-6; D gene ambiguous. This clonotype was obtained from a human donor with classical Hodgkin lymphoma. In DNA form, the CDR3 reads TGTGCCAGCAGCGTAGGGACGCCGAATTCACCCCTCCACTTT. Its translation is CASSVGTPNSPLHF.